A single sample gave rise to the 2 T cell receptor beta chains below, sequenced in a study of control samples from healthy donors and cancer patients. Data came from immunoSEQ multiplex PCR; TCRdb stores just in-frame clones and leaves some out. The sample records a few hundred thousand clones, about 93% being singletons. The sequenced sample was PBMCs. These receptors were taken from a man aged 35 to 55 with head and neck cancer.

J is TRBJ2-7 and V is TRBV20-1; D remains ambiguous. CDR3 length: 11 amino acids. The V end was cut by 5 bases, the J end by 11 bases, with 16 bases between. The germline V gene has CDR1 DFQATT and CDR2 SNEGSKA (reference sequence). The chain's CDR3 is CSAAAALGEYF. CDR3 sequence (DNA): TGCAGTGCTGCGGCGGCTCTAGGCGAGTACTTC.

The J gene is TRBJ2-7, the V gene TRBV9, with D perhaps being TRBD1 or TRBD2 (5 bases each). CDR1 SGDLS and CDR2 YYNGEE come from the germline V gene. V lost 0 bases, J lost 2 bases, and 12 bases lay in between. The CDR3 has 15 amino acids. CDR3 protein: CASSVGPGLTYEQYF. CDR3 nucleotide sequence: TGTGCCAGCAGCGTAGGTCCGGGGCTCACCTACGAGCAGTACTTC.